This note documents a single T cell receptor (beta chain) sequence. What it recognizes is unknown. This table comes from immunoSEQ multiplex PCR, and its TCRdb copy is limited to in-frame clones, with some not included. This table holds about 10,000 clones, about 88% found once. This sample's time point: pre-treatment baseline. Trimming removed 11 bases at V and 0 bases at J, with 10 bases between. The CDR3 is 13 amino acids. The germline CDR1 and CDR2 sequences are ENHRY and SYGVKD. The record originates from a study of blood T cell dynamics during melanoma immunotherapy. General study findings and limits: PBMC repertoires of eventual disease-control patients split at W3 into clonality or diversity gains.

This chain uses TRBV10-3 with TRBJ1-4, with D possibly being TRBD1 (5 bases). The specimen comprised blood, sampled from a patient treated with checkpoint blockade. The TCR was taken from a human donor with melanoma. CDR3 DNA: TGTGCCTCTGGGGGGGCAACTAATGAAAAACTGTTTTTT. It translates to CASGGATNEKLFF.